The 12 T cell receptor beta chains below all came from one sample that was sequenced in a study of siplizumab effects on memory and regulatory T cells. Profiled with immunoSEQ multiplex PCR; TCRdb holds only in-frame clones, not every one. The table has fewer than 120,000 clones, roughly 92% seen once; the top ten hold 1% to 1.5%. Source material: CD4+ T cells sorted from blood. The receptors derive from a human donor in good health.

A single count supports this clone. The sample holds other DNA sequences that translate to the same CDR3. The J gene is TRBJ2-3, the V gene TRBV30; 9 nucleotides match TRBD2. This CDR3 has 14 residues. Germline V gene data show CDR1 as GTSNPN and CDR2 as SVGIG (reference sequence). V dropped 3 bases and J dropped 12; count of bases not matched to a gene: 13. CDR3 amino acids: CAWRGLAGRGTQYF. CDR3 DNA sequence: TGTGCCTGGAGGGGGCTAGCGGGAAGGGGTACACAGTATTTT.

CDR3 sequence (DNA): TGTGCCAGCAGTGCCAAGCCCGGGACTCCCGATGAGGGCCGGGAGCTGTTTTTT. Encoded protein: CASSAKPGTPDEGRELFF. The V call is TRBV6-4, the J call TRBJ2-2; possibly TRBD2 for D (6 bases). V was clipped by 4 bases and J by 9 bases, with 27 bases between them. The CDR3 totals 18 residues. Germline loops: CDR1 MRHNA, CDR2 SNTAGT.

This chain links TRBV2 with TRBJ2-3; D gene uncertain. This CDR3 spans 13 amino acids. Germline V gene lookup returns CDR1 SNHLY and CDR2 FYNNEI. With 0 bases removed from V and 4 bases from J, the gap between germline ends came to 5 bases. The CDR3 loop is CASSEAGSDTQYF. CDR3 DNA: TGTGCCAGCAGTGAAGCGGGGTCAGATACGCAGTATTTT.

V gene TRBV7-3 combines with J gene TRBJ2-1, with 9 positions matching TRBD1. Germline CDR1 SGHTA, CDR2 FQGTGA. This CDR3 comprises 14 residues. V was clipped by 5 bases and J by 9 bases; unmatched bases: 8. CDR3 sequence reads: CASSPNRGHGEQFF. Written as DNA, the CDR3 is TGTGCCAGCAGCCCCAACAGGGGGCACGGTGAGCAGTTCTTC.

The chain uses TRBV5-4 and TRBJ2-3; D possibly matches TRBD1 or TRBD2 (6 bases each). The V gene lost 0 bases and the J gene lost 5 bases, with 16 bases spanning the gap. The length of the CDR3 is 16 residues. Per germline, CDR1 SGHNT and CDR2 YYREEE (reference sequence). CDR3 region: CASSLDAGTPQDTQYF. For the CDR3, the DNA is TGTGCCAGCAGCTTGGACGCGGGGACACCGCAAGATACGCAGTATTTT. The full variable domain, with the rest looked up from reference TRBV5-4 and TRBJ2-3, is ETGVTQSPTHLIKTRGQQVTLRCSSQSGHNTVSWYQQALGQGPQFIFQYYREEENGRGNFPPRFSGLQFPNYSSELNVNALELDDSALYLCASSLDAGTPQDTQYFGPGTRLTVL.

V and J are TRBV5-1 and TRBJ1-1; 10 bases match TRBD1. The trim removed 4 bases at V and 2 bases at J, leaving 11 bases unmatched. Germline assignment: CDR1 SGHRS and CDR2 YFSETQ. This CDR3 is 17 amino acids long. The CDR3 here is CASSPDGDRGGNTEAFF. The DNA of the CDR3 is TGCGCCAGCAGCCCGGACGGGGACAGGGGAGGCAACACTGAAGCTTTCTTT.

This rearrangement joins TRBV5-1 to TRBJ2-2; no clear D. V was shortened by 4 bases and J by 3 bases, with 7 bases between the two germline ends. The CDR3 is made up of 13 amino acids. From germline, CDR1 is SGHRS and CDR2 YFSETQ. CDR3: CASSAQDTGELFF. DNA for the CDR3: TGCGCCAGCAGCGCACAAGACACCGGGGAGCTGTTTTTT.

This clone was seen only a few times. The chain is built from TRBV4-2 and TRBJ2-7; TRBD2 agrees at 9 bases. With 0 bases clipped from V and 4 bases from J, the junction kept 4 bases outside the gene matches. Germline loops: CDR1 LGHNA, CDR2 YNFKEQ. The CDR3 contains 15 residues. In nucleotides, the CDR3 is TGTGCCAGCAGCCAAGAGACTAGCGGATCTTACGAGCAGTACTTC. It encodes CASSQETSGSYEQYF.

The chain recombines TRBV9 with TRBJ2-1, with D maybe TRBD1 (6 bases). The CDR3 is 12 amino acids. Germline CDR1 and CDR2: SGDLS and YYNGEE. Trimming removed 3 bases from V and 12 bases from J, with 13 bases in between. The CDR3 here is CASSALQGRQFF. In DNA form, the CDR3 reads TGTGCCAGCAGCGCTTTACAGGGAAGGCAGTTCTTC.

This chain links TRBV9 with TRBJ2-1; 8 bases line up with TRBD2. This CDR3 has 15 residues. V trimming: 5 bases; J trimming: 6 bases; junction bases outside the gene matches: 10. Germline CDR1 is SGDLS and CDR2 is YYNGEE. The CDR3 loop reads CASSAGGQKVNEQFF. The CDR3 DNA sequence: TGTGCCAGCAGTGCGGGGGGACAAAAGGTCAATGAGCAGTTCTTC.

J is TRBJ1-5 and V is TRBV19; 7 nucleotides align to TRBD1. The CDR3 is 15 residues long. V lost 7 bases and J lost 3; bases outside the gene matches: 9. The germline V gene has CDR1 LNHDA and CDR2 SQIVND (reference sequence). CDR3 nucleotide sequence: TGTGCCAGTAACCCCGGGACAGTCTTCAATCAGCCCCAGCATTTT. Translated: CASNPGTVFNQPQHF.

The rearrangement links TRBV11-2 to TRBJ1-3; D is possibly TRBD1 (5 bases). Germline V gene sequence: CDR1 SGHAT, CDR2 FQNNGV. Trimming left V 1 base short and J 6 bases short, with 16 bases between. The CDR3 totals 16 residues. CDR3 DNA sequence: TGTGCCAGCAGCTTAGCCACGGGGGTCCTATTAAACACCATATATTTT. It translates to CASSLATGVLLNTIYF. Variable domain in full (rest from reference TRBV11-2 and TRBJ1-3): EAGVAQSPRYKIIEKRQSVAFWCNPISGHATLYWYQQILGQGPKLLIQFQNNGVVDDSQLPKDRFSAERLKGVDSTLKIQPAKLEDSAVYLCASSLATGVLLNTIYFGEGSWLTVV.